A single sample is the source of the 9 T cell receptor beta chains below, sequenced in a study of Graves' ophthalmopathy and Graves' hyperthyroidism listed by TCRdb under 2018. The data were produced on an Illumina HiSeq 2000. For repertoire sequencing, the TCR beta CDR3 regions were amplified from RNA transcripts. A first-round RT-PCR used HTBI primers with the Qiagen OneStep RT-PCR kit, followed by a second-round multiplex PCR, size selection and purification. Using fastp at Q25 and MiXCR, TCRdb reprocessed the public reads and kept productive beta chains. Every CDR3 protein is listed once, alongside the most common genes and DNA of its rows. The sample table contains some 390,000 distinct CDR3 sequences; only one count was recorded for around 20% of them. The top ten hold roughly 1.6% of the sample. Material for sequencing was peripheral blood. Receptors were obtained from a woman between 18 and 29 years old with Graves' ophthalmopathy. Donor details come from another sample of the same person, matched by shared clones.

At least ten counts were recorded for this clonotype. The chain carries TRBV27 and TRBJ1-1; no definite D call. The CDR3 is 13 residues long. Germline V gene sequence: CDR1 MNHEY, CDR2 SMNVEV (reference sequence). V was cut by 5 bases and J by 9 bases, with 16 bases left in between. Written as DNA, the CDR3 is TGTGCCAGCAGTAATCCTCGAGGCCCCCAAGCTTTCTTT. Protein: CASSNPRGPQAFF.

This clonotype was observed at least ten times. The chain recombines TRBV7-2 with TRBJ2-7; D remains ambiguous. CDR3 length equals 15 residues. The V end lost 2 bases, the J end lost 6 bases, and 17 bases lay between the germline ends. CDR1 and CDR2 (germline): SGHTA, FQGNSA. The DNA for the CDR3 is TGTGCCAGCAGCTTACATCGGAGCATTCCGTCCGAGCAGTACTTC. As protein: CASSLHRSIPSEQYF.

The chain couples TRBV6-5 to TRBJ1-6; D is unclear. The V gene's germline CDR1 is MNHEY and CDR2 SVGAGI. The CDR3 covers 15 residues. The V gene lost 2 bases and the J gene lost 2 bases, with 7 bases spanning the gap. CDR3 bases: TGTGCCAGCAGTTACGAGGGAACCTATAATTCACCCCTCCACTTT. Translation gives CASSYEGTYNSPLHF.

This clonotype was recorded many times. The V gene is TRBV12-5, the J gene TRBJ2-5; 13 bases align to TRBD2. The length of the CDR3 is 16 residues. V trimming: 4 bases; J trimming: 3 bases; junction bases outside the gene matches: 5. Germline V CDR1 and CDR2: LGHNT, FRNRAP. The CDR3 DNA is TGTGCTAGTGGTTCAACTAGCGGGGGGGCGGAAGAGACCCAGTACTTC. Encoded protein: CASGSTSGGAEETQYF.

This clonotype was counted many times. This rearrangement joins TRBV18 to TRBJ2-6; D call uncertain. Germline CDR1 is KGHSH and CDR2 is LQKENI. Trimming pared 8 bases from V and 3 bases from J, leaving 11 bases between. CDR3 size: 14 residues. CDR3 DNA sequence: TGTGCCAGCAAATTCTCCGGTGGGGCCAACGTCCTGACTTTC. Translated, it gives CASKFSGGANVLTF.

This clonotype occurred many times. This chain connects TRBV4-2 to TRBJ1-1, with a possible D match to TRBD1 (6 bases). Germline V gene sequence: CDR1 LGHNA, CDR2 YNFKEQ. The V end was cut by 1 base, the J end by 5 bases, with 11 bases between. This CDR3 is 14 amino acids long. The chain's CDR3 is CASSQAQGRTEAFF. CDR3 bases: TGTGCCAGCAGCCAAGCACAGGGTAGGACTGAAGCTTTCTTT.

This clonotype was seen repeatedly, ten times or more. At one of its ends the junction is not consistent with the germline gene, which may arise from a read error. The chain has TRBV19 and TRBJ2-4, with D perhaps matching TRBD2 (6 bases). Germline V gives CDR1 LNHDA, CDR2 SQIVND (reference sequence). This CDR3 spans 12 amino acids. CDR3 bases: TGTGCCAGTAGTTTCTCTGGAGGGGACGTAGACTTC. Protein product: CASSFSGGDVDF. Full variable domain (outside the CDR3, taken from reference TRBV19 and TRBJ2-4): DGGITQSPKYLFRKEGQNVTLSCEQNLNHDAMYWYRQDPGQGLRLIYYSQIVNDFQKGDIAEGYSVSREKKESFPLTVTSAQKNPTAFYLCASSFSGGDVDFGAGTRLSVL.

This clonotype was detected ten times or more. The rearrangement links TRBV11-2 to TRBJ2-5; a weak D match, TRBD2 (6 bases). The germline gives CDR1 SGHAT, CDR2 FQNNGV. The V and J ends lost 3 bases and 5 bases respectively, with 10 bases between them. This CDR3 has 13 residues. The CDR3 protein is CASSLRLEETQYF. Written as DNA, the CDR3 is TGTGCCAGCAGCTTGAGACTAGAGGAGACCCAGTACTTC.

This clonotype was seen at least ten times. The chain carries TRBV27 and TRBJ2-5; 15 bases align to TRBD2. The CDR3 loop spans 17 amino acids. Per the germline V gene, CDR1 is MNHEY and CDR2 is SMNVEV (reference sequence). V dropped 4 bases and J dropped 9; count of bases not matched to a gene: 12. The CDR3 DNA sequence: TGTGCCAGCAGTTACCAGGGACTAGCGGGGGGCCCGGGGGCCCAGTACTTC. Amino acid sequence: CASSYQGLAGGPGAQYF.